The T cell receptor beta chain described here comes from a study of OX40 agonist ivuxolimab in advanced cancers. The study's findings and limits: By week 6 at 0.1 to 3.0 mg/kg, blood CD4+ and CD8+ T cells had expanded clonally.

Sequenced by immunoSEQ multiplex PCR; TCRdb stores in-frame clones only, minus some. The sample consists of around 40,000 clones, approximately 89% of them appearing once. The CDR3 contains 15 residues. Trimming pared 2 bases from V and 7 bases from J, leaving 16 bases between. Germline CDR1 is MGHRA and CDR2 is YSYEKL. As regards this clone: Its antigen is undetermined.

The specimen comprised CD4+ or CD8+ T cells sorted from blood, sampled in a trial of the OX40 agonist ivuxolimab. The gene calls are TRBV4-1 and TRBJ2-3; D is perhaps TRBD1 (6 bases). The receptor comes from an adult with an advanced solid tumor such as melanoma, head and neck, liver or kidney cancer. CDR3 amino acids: CASSQPTSGAYTQYF. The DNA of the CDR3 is TGCGCCAGCAGCCAACCTACGTCAGGGGCCTATACGCAGTATTTT.